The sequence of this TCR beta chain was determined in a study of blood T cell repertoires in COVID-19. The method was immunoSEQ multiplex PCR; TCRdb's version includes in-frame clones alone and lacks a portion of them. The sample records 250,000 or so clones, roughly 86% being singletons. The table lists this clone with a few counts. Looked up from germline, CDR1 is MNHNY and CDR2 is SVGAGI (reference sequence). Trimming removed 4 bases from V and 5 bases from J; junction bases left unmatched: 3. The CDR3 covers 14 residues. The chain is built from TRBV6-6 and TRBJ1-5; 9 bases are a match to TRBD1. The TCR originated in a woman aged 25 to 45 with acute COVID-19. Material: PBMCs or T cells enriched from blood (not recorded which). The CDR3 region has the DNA TGTGCCAGCAGTTCCCGGGACAGGGATCAGCCCCAGCATTTT. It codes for CASSSRDRDQPQHF.